This T cell receptor beta chain was sequenced during a study of molecular identifiers for immune sequencing clone quantification. Whole-study findings and limits: Over 97% of effector molecules, yet under 1% of naive-cell molecules, were held by clones above 20 RNA copies. Barcode sharing among identical TCR molecules could make large clones appear smaller. Even with approximately 1 million naive cells present, spiked Jurkat TCR RNA from one cell was reportedly detectable.

TCRdb analysed the PCR reads with MiXCR anew, one entry per CDR3 protein. The sample lists about 630,000 distinct CDR3 sequences, 25% occurring once. In germline, CDR1 is DFQATT, CDR2 SNEGSKA (reference sequence). The CDR3 contains 12 residues. With V trimmed by 3 bases and J by 3 bases, 2 bases remained unmatched. This clonotype showed up many times. Its matching antigen is unknown. The sample comprised naive CD8+ T cells from blood, with Jurkat cell RNA spiked in. Specified subset: FACS-sorted CD8+CD4-CCR7+CD45RA+ naive T cells. The chain uses TRBV20-1 and TRBJ2-7; 7 bases are a match to TRBD1. The sequence came from a human donor in good health. Some libraries in this study had Jurkat cell RNA spiked in. Here the CDR3 reads CSASAGGYEQYF. The DNA of the CDR3 is TGCAGTGCTAGTGCAGGGGGCTACGAGCAGTACTTC.